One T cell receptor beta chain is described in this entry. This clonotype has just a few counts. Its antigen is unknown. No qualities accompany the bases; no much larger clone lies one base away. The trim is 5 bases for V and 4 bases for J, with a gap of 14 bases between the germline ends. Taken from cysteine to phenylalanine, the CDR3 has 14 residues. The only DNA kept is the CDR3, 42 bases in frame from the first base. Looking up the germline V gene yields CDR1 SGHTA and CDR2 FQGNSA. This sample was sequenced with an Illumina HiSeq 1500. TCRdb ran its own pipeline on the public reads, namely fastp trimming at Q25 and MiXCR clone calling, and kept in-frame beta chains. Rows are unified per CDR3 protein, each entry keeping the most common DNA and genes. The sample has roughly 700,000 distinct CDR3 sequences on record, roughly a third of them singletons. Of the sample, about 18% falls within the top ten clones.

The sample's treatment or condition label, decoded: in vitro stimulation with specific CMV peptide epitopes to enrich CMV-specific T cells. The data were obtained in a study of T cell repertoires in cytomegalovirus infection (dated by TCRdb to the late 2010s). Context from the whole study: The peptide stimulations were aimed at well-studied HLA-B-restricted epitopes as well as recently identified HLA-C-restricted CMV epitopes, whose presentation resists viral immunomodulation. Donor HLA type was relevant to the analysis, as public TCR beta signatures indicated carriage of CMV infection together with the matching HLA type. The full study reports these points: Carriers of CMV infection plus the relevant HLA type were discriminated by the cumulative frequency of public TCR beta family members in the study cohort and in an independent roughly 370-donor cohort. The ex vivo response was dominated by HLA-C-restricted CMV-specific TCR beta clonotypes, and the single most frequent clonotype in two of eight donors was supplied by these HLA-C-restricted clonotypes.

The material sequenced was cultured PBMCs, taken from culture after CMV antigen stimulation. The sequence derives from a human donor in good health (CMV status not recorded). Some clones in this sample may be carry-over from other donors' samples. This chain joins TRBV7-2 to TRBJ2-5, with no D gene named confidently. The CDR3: CASSIGRSRETQYF. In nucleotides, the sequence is TGTGCCAGCAGCATTGGGCGAAGTCGAGAGACCCAGTACTTC.